This is a list of T cell receptor beta chains from one sample in a study of T cell responses to AZD1222 COVID-19 vaccine. Clones were sequenced by immunoSEQ multiplex PCR, and TCRdb holds only the in-frame ones, with some missing. The sample consists of 150,000 to 200,000 clones, 80% to 90% of them appearing once. Sequenced material: peripheral blood, taken 28 days after the second dose of the MenACWY control vaccine. Every receptor here comes from an adult who received the MenACWY meningococcal vaccine as a control. Both conserved end residues are part of each CDR3. D genes are given only for firm matches. Some rows have no size entry. The others give once, few or many, or a class for an expanded clone.

abundance	v_gene	j_gene	d_gene	CDR3nt	CDR3aa
-	TRBV3-1/TRBV3-2	TRBJ2-3	-	TGTGCCAGCAGCCAACCCACAGGGTCTTACACAGATACGCAGTATTTT	CASSQPTGSYTDTQYF
-	TRBV5-1	TRBJ1-2	-	TGCGCCAGCAGCCTCGGACCCTATGGCTACACCTTC	CASSLGPYGYTF
-	TRBV10-3	TRBJ1-1	-	TGTGCCATCACCCCGGCTCCGAACACTGAAGCTTTCTTT	CAITPAPNTEAFF
-	TRBV6-5	TRBJ1-1	-	TGTGCCAGCAGTCCCCGGAACCTGCGGACTGAAGCTTTCTTT	CASSPRNLRTEAFF
-	TRBV10-1	TRBJ2-1	-	TGCGCCAGGAAATTAGGGGGAGGCCGGGACTGGTCCTACAATGAGCAGTTCTTC	CARKLGGGRDWSYNEQFF
-	TRBV19	TRBJ2-2	-	TGTGCCAGTAGTACCCGGACCTTCGGGGAGCTGTTTTTT	CASSTRTFGELFF
-	TRBV10-1	TRBJ2-5	-	TGCGCCAGCAGTGAGTCGATTTCGGACAGCCGGGGGACCCAGTACTTC	CASSESISDSRGTQYF
-	TRBV6-2/TRBV6-3	TRBJ2-7	-	TGTGCCAGCAGTTTGACAGCGACCTTGCCCCCCTACGAGCAGTACTTC	CASSLTATLPPYEQYF
once	TRBV5-4	TRBJ2-6	-	TGTGCCAGCAGCTTGGAGCCAGCGTCTCAGGGGGCCAACGTCCTGACTTTC	CASSLEPASQGANVLTF
-	TRBV6-2/TRBV6-3	TRBJ1-5	TRBD1	TGTGCCAGCAGCCCCGGGACAGGAACAAATCAGCCCCAGCATTTT	CASSPGTGTNQPQHF
-	TRBV7-8	TRBJ1-4	-	TGTGCCAGCAGCTCGGGACGGGGAGGAGAAAAACTGTTTTTT	CASSSGRGGEKLFF
-	TRBV4-3	TRBJ1-5	-	TGCGCCAGCAGCCAAGAAGGCGGTCAGCCCCAGCATTTT	CASSQEGGQPQHF
-	TRBV6-2/TRBV6-3	TRBJ2-7	TRBD2	TGTGCCAGCAGTTCGATAGGACTAGCTTACGAGCAGTACTTC	CASSSIGLAYEQYF
-	TRBV7-2	TRBJ2-7	-	TGTGCCAGCAGCCTTGATGCGGGCGGGTACGAGCAGTACTTC	CASSLDAGGYEQYF
-	TRBV18	TRBJ2-2	TRBD2	TGTGCCAGCTCACCGTATCTAGCGGAAAACACCGGGGAGCTGTTTTTT	CASSPYLAENTGELFF
-	TRBV5-6	TRBJ1-1	-	TGTGCCAGCAGCTTGCGTGGGCCGCTTATGAACACTGAAGCTTTCTTT	CASSLRGPLMNTEAFF
-	TRBV5-4	TRBJ2-1	-	TGTGCCAGCAGCGATGCGACTATCAATGAGCAGTTCTTC	CASSDATINEQFF
-	TRBV9	TRBJ2-2	-	TGTGCCAGCAGCTCAGGGTACACCGGGGAGCTGTTTTTT	CASSSGYTGELFF
-	TRBV7-2	TRBJ2-3	-	TGTGCCAGCAGCTTAGGACCGTTAAAGGGCTCGGATACGCAGTATTTT	CASSLGPLKGSDTQYF
-	TRBV20-1	TRBJ1-2	-	TGCAGTGCTCCAAGGGTCTATGGCTACACCTTC	CSAPRVYGYTF
-	TRBV3-1/TRBV3-2	TRBJ1-5	-	TGTGCCAGCAGCCAAGGATCAAATCAGCCCCAGCATTTT	CASSQGSNQPQHF
-	TRBV19	TRBJ2-5	TRBD1	TGTGCCAGTAGTCCTCTCCCGGGACAGAGACGGGTTTGGACCCAGTACTTC	CASSPLPGQRRVWTQYF
-	TRBV4-3	TRBJ2-1	TRBD2	TGCGCCAGCAGCCAACACTCCGGACTAGCAGAGTTCTTC	CASSQHSGLAEFF
-	TRBV5-5	TRBJ1-4	-	TGTGCCAGCAGCCCCCCGCCTACAGTGTCTGAAAAACTGTTTTTT	CASSPPPTVSEKLFF
-	TRBV9	TRBJ2-7	-	TGTGCCAGCAGCGTAGGGACTGAGACCTACGAGCAGTACTTC	CASSVGTETYEQYF
-	TRBV9	TRBJ1-1	-	TGTGCCAGCAGCCGAGGTGAGGGGACTGAAGCTTTCTTT	CASSRGEGTEAFF
-	TRBV28	TRBJ2-1	TRBD2	TGTGCCAGCAGTTTGGATCCGGGACTAGGGCTAAATGAGCAGTTCTTC	CASSLDPGLGLNEQFF
-	TRBV24-1	TRBJ2-3	TRBD1	TGTGCCACCAGTGATCGGACAGGGCGAGTTCCCACAGATACGCAGTATTTT	CATSDRTGRVPTDTQYF
once	TRBV7-9	TRBJ2-2	TRBD2	TGTGCCCACGCCGGGGGGAGAGGGAACACCGGGGAGCTGTTTTTT	CAHAGGRGNTGELFF
-	TRBV28	TRBJ2-6	-	TGTGCCAGCAGTCGAGCCGGGACCTCAGGGGCCAACGTCCTGACTTTC	CASSRAGTSGANVLTF
once	TRBV5-4	TRBJ2-7	-	TGTGCCAGCAGTTCCTCGACCGTAGCCTACGAGCAGTACTTC	CASSSSTVAYEQYF
-	TRBV18	TRBJ1-1	TRBD1	TGTGCCAGCTCACGTCAGGGGGGTGTAAAGACTGAAGCTTTCTTT	CASSRQGGVKTEAFF
once	TRBV5-4	TRBJ2-2	-	TGTGCCAGCAGCTTAGGAGGGAACACCGGGGAGCTGTTTTTT	CASSLGGNTGELFF
-	TRBV10-2	TRBJ2-3	-	TGCGCCAGCAGTGAAGGACCCCGGCGGGCAGATACGCAGTATTTT	CASSEGPRRADTQYF
-	TRBV18	TRBJ2-4	TRBD2	TGTGCCAGCTCACCACTTGAGGGCTGGCTAGCGGAAAACATTCAGTACTTC	CASSPLEGWLAENIQYF
once	TRBV7-2	TRBJ2-7	-	TGTGCCAGCAGCCTAAGACTAGAAGGGGGCGAGCAGTACTTC	CASSLRLEGGEQYF
-	TRBV18	TRBJ2-7	-	TGTGCCAGCTCACCGGTCGACAGGAGCTACGAGCAGTACTTC	CASSPVDRSYEQYF
-	TRBV28	TRBJ1-2	-	TGTGCCAGCCTCTCCGGGGGCCCCCGGGGCTACACCTTC	CASLSGGPRGYTF
-	TRBV30	TRBJ1-5	TRBD1	TGTGCCTGGGCAGGGACAGCATCCGATCAGCCCCAGCATTTT	CAWAGTASDQPQHF
-	TRBV5-1	TRBJ1-2	-	TGCGCCAGCAGCTTAGTCTTGACCGGGCTCTATGGCTACACCTTC	CASSLVLTGLYGYTF
few	TRBV10-2	TRBJ2-7	-	TGCGCCAGCAGTTCCCGCGTCTACGAGCAGTACTTC	CASSSRVYEQYF
-	TRBV19	TRBJ1-2	-	TGTGCCAGTAGTGTTCAGGGGACCTACTCCTATGGCTACACCTTC	CASSVQGTYSYGYTF
-	TRBV5-1	TRBJ1-1	-	TGCGCCAGCAGCCCACCTCTAGAGGGGACTGAAGCTTTCTTT	CASSPPLEGTEAFF
-	TRBV5-1	TRBJ2-2	TRBD1	TGCGCCAGCAGCCCTAGGACAGGGGACACCGGGGAGCTGTTTTTT	CASSPRTGDTGELFF
-	TRBV19	TRBJ2-2	-	TGTGCCAGTAGTAGGGGGGAGCTGTTTTTT	CASSRGELFF
once	TRBV9	TRBJ1-3	-	TGTGCCAGCAGCGCCATCGACAGAAGTGGGGGAAACACCATATATTTT	CASSAIDRSGGNTIYF
-	TRBV19	TRBJ2-1	-	TGTGCCAGTGGAGTTCTCGGGGGAGACAATGAGCAGTTCTTC	CASGVLGGDNEQFF
-	TRBV24-1	TRBJ2-2	-	TGTGCCACCAGCGGGGCCAAGAACACCGGGGAGCTGTTTTTT	CATSGAKNTGELFF
-	TRBV5-1	TRBJ2-1	TRBD2	TGCGCCAGCAGCGCCCTAGCGGGAGTAGTAAATGAGCAGTTCTTC	CASSALAGVVNEQFF
-	TRBV6-5	TRBJ2-5	-	TGTGCCAGCAGTTACGGCTACCAAGAGACCCAGTACTTC	CASSYGYQETQYF
-	TRBV9	TRBJ2-4	TRBD1	TGTGCCAGCAGCGTCACAGGGGTCGTCGGCAACATTCAGTACTTC	CASSVTGVVGNIQYF
-	TRBV29-1	TRBJ1-2	-	TGCAGCGTTGTGGCCCCGGGGGGATCTAACTATGGCTACACCTTC	CSVVAPGGSNYGYTF